The 21 T cell receptor beta chains listed next were all sequenced from one sample in a study of OX40 agonist ivuxolimab in advanced cancers. Assay used: immunoSEQ multiplex PCR; TCRdb lists only in-frame clones, some missing. The data show 50,000 to 70,000 clones, with 91% seen just once and 3.8% held by the top ten. The sample in question was CD4+ or CD8+ T cells sorted from blood, obtained in a trial of the OX40 agonist ivuxolimab. All receptors derive from an adult with an advanced solid tumor such as melanoma, head and neck, liver or kidney cancer.

This clone was picked up one time. The chain has TRBV4-1 and TRBJ2-1, with unresolved D. Germline V gene data show CDR1 as MGHRA and CDR2 as YSYEKL. This CDR3 is built from 13 residues. V lost 1 base, J lost 5 bases, and 6 bases lay in between. In DNA, the CDR3 is TGCGCCAGCAGCCAAGTCGCGAACAATGAGCAGTTCTTC. It specifies CASSQVANNEQFF.

The chain recombines TRBV28 with TRBJ1-4, with 7 nucleotides matching TRBD1. The CDR3 has 16 amino acids. Germline V gene lookup returns CDR1 MDHEN and CDR2 SYDVKM. The ends lost 4 bases at V and 0 bases at J; junction bases unmatched: 5. DNA for the CDR3: TGTGCCAGCAGTTCCGGGACAGAGGCAACTAATGAAAAACTGTTTTTT. It is translated as CASSSGTEATNEKLFF.

This clone has only a few counts. The genes are TRBV7-9 and TRBJ2-7; D gene ambiguous. V was clipped by 3 bases and J by 2 bases, with 8 bases between them. CDR1 is SEHNR and CDR2 is FQNEAQ in the germline V gene (reference sequence). The CDR3 has 13 amino acids. The chain's CDR3 is CASSFQRTYEQYF. CDR3 DNA sequence: TGTGCCAGCAGCTTCCAGAGAACCTACGAGCAGTACTTC.

The chain carries TRBV28 and TRBJ1-1, with a tentative D call TRBD1 (5 bases). This CDR3 spans 14 amino acids. Looked up from germline, CDR1 is MDHEN and CDR2 is SYDVKM. Trimming shortened V by 8 bases and J by 0 bases, and 13 bases separated the two germline ends. CDR3 sequence (DNA): TGTGCCAGCTATATCTCAGGGCTGAACACTGAAGCTTTCTTT. Translated: CASYISGLNTEAFF.

The rearrangement uses TRBV9 and TRBJ2-1, with D tentatively TRBD1 (6 bases). Per germline, CDR1 SGDLS and CDR2 YYNGEE. Trimming left V 4 bases short and J 4 bases short, with 9 bases between. The CDR3 covers 13 residues. This chain's CDR3 is CASSPDRYNEQFF. CDR3 nucleotides: TGTGCCAGCAGCCCTGACAGGTACAATGAGCAGTTCTTC.

V usage is TRBV2 and J usage is TRBJ2-7; 8 bases are a match to TRBD1. Per the germline V gene, CDR1 is SNHLY and CDR2 is FYNNEI. This CDR3 contains 15 residues. The V gene end was trimmed by 2 bases and the J gene end by 3 bases; junction bases not matched to a gene: 6. CDR3 in DNA: TGTGCCAGCAGTGAACTCAGGACAGGGTACTACGAGCAGTACTTC. Translated, it gives CASSELRTGYYEQYF.

The chain uses TRBV28 and TRBJ2-7; possible D gene TRBD1, 6 bases. CDR3 length equals 13 residues. V lost 10 bases and J 3 bases, leaving 16 bases between the germline ends. The germline V gene encodes CDR1 MDHEN and CDR2 SYDVKM. The CDR3 here is CAIKDRNYYEQYF. CDR3 coding DNA: TGTGCCATAAAGGACAGAAACTACTACGAGCAGTACTTC.

The chain is built from TRBV2 and TRBJ2-1; 7 positions match TRBD1. With 6 bases clipped from V and 7 bases from J, the junction kept 6 bases outside the gene matches. The CDR3 contains 13 residues. Per the germline V gene, CDR1 is SNHLY and CDR2 is FYNNEI. The CDR3 region is CASSGTANNEQFF. The CDR3 DNA reads TGTGCCAGCAGCGGGACAGCTAATAATGAGCAGTTCTTC.

This clone was recorded once. The gene calls are TRBV29-1 and TRBJ2-3, with 7 positions matching TRBD2. Per germline, CDR1 SQVTM and CDR2 ANQGSEA. The V and J ends lost 0 bases and 0 bases, in that order; junction bases with no gene match: 3. The CDR3 length is 15 residues. The CDR3 reads CSVEEVGGSTDTQYF. CDR3 in DNA: TGCAGCGTTGAAGAGGTCGGGGGGAGCACAGATACGCAGTATTTT.

V and J are TRBV19 and TRBJ1-4; D remains unclear. The V and J ends lost 6 bases and 5 bases respectively, with 13 bases between them. This CDR3 is built from 14 residues. Germline V gene data show CDR1 as LNHDA and CDR2 as SQIVND (reference sequence). CDR3 DNA sequence: TGTGCCAGTAGGATGTGGACGGAAAATGAAAAACTGTTTTTT. Protein product: CASRMWTENEKLFF.

The V call is TRBV7-6, the J call TRBJ2-7, with TRBD2 matching over 7 bases. The germline V gene has CDR1 SGHVS and CDR2 FNYEAQ. The CDR3 sequence is 15 residues long. Germline trimming cut 5 bases from V and 2 bases from J; bases unmatched to any gene: 9. In DNA form, the CDR3 reads TGTGCCAGCAGCCCAACTTCTAGCGGCCCCTACGAGCAGTACTTC. This translates into CASSPTSSGPYEQYF.

The CDR3 DNA reads as TGTGCCAGCAGCTACAGGTGCGAGGACAGGGTGACTTTGACTAGCGGCATCTACGAGCAGTACTTC. This translates into CASSYRCEDRVTLTSGIYEQYF. V is TRBV7-3 and J is TRBJ2-7; possibly TRBD2 for D (9 bases). The CDR3 is 22 residues long. Trimming left V 4 bases short and J 3 bases short, with 37 bases between. The germline V gene has CDR1 SGHTA and CDR2 FQGTGA.

J is TRBJ1-2 and V is TRBV4-3, with D unresolved. V was shortened by 0 bases and J by 4 bases, with 12 bases between the two germline ends. CDR1 and CDR2 (germline): LGHNA, YSLEER. The CDR3 spans 15 residues. The CDR3 loop is CASSQDIRSFYGYTF. The CDR3 DNA is TGCGCCAGCAGCCAAGATATCCGTTCGTTCTATGGCTACACCTTC.

The V gene is TRBV7-9, the J gene TRBJ2-1, with TRBD2 identical over 11 bases. The trim removed 5 bases at V and 4 bases at J, leaving 4 bases unmatched. Germline V gives CDR1 SEHNR, CDR2 FQNEAQ (reference sequence). This CDR3 has 15 residues. The CDR3 DNA reads as TGTGCCAGCAGCCCTAGACTAGCGGGGTACAATGAGCAGTTCTTC. Protein: CASSPRLAGYNEQFF.

The chain recombines TRBV29-1 with TRBJ2-3; no definite D call. The germline gives CDR1 SQVTM, CDR2 ANQGSEA. V was clipped by 6 bases and J by 4 bases, with 14 bases between them. This CDR3 region has 13 residues. CDR3 loop: CSVSLVGADTQYF. The CDR3 DNA reads as TGCAGCGTGTCCCTGGTTGGCGCAGATACGCAGTATTTT.

This clone was recorded once. It may be a read error: a sequence one base away is much more abundant. Other DNA sequences in the sample encode the same CDR3. V and J are TRBV6-4 and TRBJ2-1; TRBD2 matches at 11 bases. The V and J ends lost 0 bases and 6 bases, in that order; junction bases with no gene match: 1. Germline-derived CDR1 and CDR2 are MRHNA and SNTAGT. The CDR3 extends over 15 amino acids. The CDR3 sequence: CASSDSTSGSNEQFF. In nucleotides, the CDR3 is TGTGCCAGCAGTGACTCAACTAGCGGGAGCAATGAGCAGTTCTTC.

The chain couples TRBV29-1 to TRBJ2-1; D perhaps matches TRBD2 (6 bases). Trimming cost V 4 bases and J 6 bases, with 16 bases left between them. Germline CDR1 SQVTM, CDR2 ANQGSEA. This CDR3 has 14 residues. CDR3 residues: CSVVKGGAFNEQFF. The CDR3 coding sequence is TGCAGCGTTGTAAAGGGAGGCGCTTTCAATGAGCAGTTCTTC.

The chain is built from TRBV10-3 and TRBJ2-7, with 9 bases matching TRBD1. CDR3 length: 15 amino acids. Per germline, CDR1 ENHRY and CDR2 SYGVKD. Trimming cost V 2 bases and J 2 bases; bases outside gene matches: 4. CDR3 DNA: TGTGCCATCAGTGAGGGGACAGGGATTACCTACGAGCAGTACTTC. It translates to CAISEGTGITYEQYF.

V and J are TRBV15 and TRBJ2-1; 7 bases match TRBD2. CDR1 and CDR2 (germline): LNHNV, YYDKDF (reference sequence). The ends lost 5 bases at V and 5 bases at J; junction bases unmatched: 6. The CDR3 has 14 amino acids. CDR3 amino acids: CATSYGTMNNEQFF. In nucleotides, the CDR3 is TGTGCCACCAGCTACGGGACTATGAACAATGAGCAGTTCTTC.

The V gene is TRBV27, the J gene TRBJ2-7, with D tentatively TRBD2 (5 bases). The V and J ends lost 4 bases and 6 bases respectively, with 10 bases between them. Germline CDR1 is MNHEY and CDR2 is SMNVEV (reference sequence). The CDR3 is made up of 12 amino acids. This chain's CDR3 is CASSSLGSEQYF. The DNA of the CDR3 is TGTGCCAGCAGTTCCCTTGGGAGCGAGCAGTACTTC.

Here the CDR3 DNA reads TGTGCCAGCAGTTTGGGCAGAAGCACTGAAGCTTTCTTT. Its protein product is CASSLGRSTEAFF. The rearrangement links TRBV28 to TRBJ1-1, with D uncertain. With 3 bases removed from V and 4 bases from J, the gap between germline ends came to 9 bases. The germline CDR1 and CDR2 sequences are MDHEN and SYDVKM. The CDR3 loop spans 13 amino acids.